Listed here are 20 T cell receptor beta chains from one sample, sequenced in a study of blood T cell repertoires in COVID-19. Profiling relied on immunoSEQ multiplex PCR, and the TCRdb table lists in-frame clones only, not all of them. The profile shows 85,000 to 100,000 clones, approximately 85% of them singletons. Sequencing input: peripheral blood. These receptors originate from a man aged 55 to 70 with acute or convalescent COVID-19.

The chain couples TRBV11-2 to TRBJ2-5, with 12 bases lining up with TRBD2. J lost 5 bases, V lost 0 bases, and 10 bases had no gene match. The V gene's germline CDR1 is SGHAT and CDR2 FQNNGV. This CDR3 region has 18 residues. CDR3 in DNA: TGTGCCAGCAGCTTAGATCGGACTAGCGGGGTCCTAGAGGAGACCCAGTACTTC. This encodes CASSLDRTSGVLEETQYF.

The chain uses TRBV6-2 or TRBV6-3 and TRBJ2-5; D not resolved. Trimming stripped 0 bases from V and 7 bases from J, with 12 bases between. Germline V CDR1 and CDR2: MNHEY, SVGEGT. The CDR3 consists of 14 residues. The CDR3 DNA reads as TGTGCCAGCAGTTACTCGGCCCACACGGGGACCCAGTACTTC. Translation: CASSYSAHTGTQYF.

The chain recombines TRBV6-5 with TRBJ1-1; D unclear. The CDR3 totals 16 residues. V was trimmed by 2 bases and J by 3 bases, leaving 16 bases between them. Germline CDR1 MNHEY, CDR2 SVGAGI. CDR3 DNA sequence: TGTGCCAGCAGTTACCACAGTGGAGGGCGGGACACTGAAGCTTTCTTT. This translates into CASSYHSGGRDTEAFF.

This clone was seen a handful of times. The chain links TRBV29-1 to TRBJ2-1; possibly TRBD2 for D (7 bases). The CDR3 contains 14 residues. V lost 6 bases and J 6 bases, leaving 18 bases between the germline ends. Germline-derived CDR1 and CDR2 are SQVTM and ANQGSEA. CDR3 protein: CSVGASGYSNEQFF. Written as DNA, the CDR3 is TGCAGCGTGGGGGCTAGCGGCTATAGCAATGAGCAGTTCTTC.

The J gene is TRBJ2-5, the V gene TRBV5-4, with 12 positions matching TRBD1. CDR1 is SGHNT and CDR2 is YYREEE in the germline V gene (reference sequence). Unmatched junction bases numbered 15, after V lost 4 bases and J lost 2 bases. This CDR3 region has 19 residues. CDR3 sequence: CASSKTGTGGILWQETQYF. The CDR3 DNA follows: TGTGCCAGCAGCAAAACCGGGACAGGGGGCATTTTATGGCAAGAGACCCAGTACTTC.

The V gene is TRBV7-2, the J gene TRBJ2-5, with D possibly matching TRBD1 (6 bases). V gave up 7 bases and J gave up 1 base, with 13 bases separating them. This CDR3 comprises 14 residues. The germline V gene encodes CDR1 SGHTA and CDR2 FQGNSA. In DNA form, the CDR3 reads TGTGCCAGCACCTTCCCAGGGGTCCAAGAGACCCAGTACTTC. It yields the protein CASTFPGVQETQYF.

The chain carries TRBV12-5 and TRBJ2-4; 8 nucleotides line up with TRBD2. After removal of 1 base from V and 8 bases from J, the junction contained 4 bases not matched to a gene. The CDR3 spans 14 residues. Germline V gene lookup returns CDR1 LGHNT and CDR2 FRNRAP. CDR3 bases: TGTGCTAGTGGTTTGGGGCGGGGGGAGGACATTCAGTACTTC. It specifies CASGLGRGEDIQYF.

This clone has ten or more counts. This chain uses TRBV12-3 or TRBV12-4 with TRBJ2-7; no clear D. Trimming took off 5 bases at V and 3 bases at J, with 8 bases between the two ends. The length of the CDR3 is 12 residues. CDR3 in amino acids: CASSLSYYEQYF. The CDR3 region has the DNA TGTGCCAGCAGTCTCTCCTACTACGAGCAGTACTTC.

For the CDR3, the DNA is TGCGCCAGCAGCTTGGGCCTAATAACGTTGGGACAACCATCGAGCTCTGGGGCCAACGTCCTGACTTTC. It specifies CASSLGLITLGQPSSSGANVLTF. The chain joins TRBV5-1 to TRBJ2-6, with D maybe TRBD1 (6 bases). CDR1 and CDR2 (germline): SGHRS, YFSETQ. Trimming shortened V by 0 bases and J by 0 bases, and 28 bases separated the two germline ends. This CDR3 region has 23 residues.

The chain combines TRBV5-1 with TRBJ2-1, with 13 bases that match TRBD2. There are 16 residues in the CDR3. Trimming took 4 bases from V and 7 from J; bases not matched to a gene: 8. Germline lookup yields CDR1 SGHRS and CDR2 YFSETQ. The CDR3 nucleotides are TGCGCCAGCAGCAGAACCGGGACTAGCGGGGCGAATGAGCAGTTCTTC. Translating it yields CASSRTGTSGANEQFF.

This clone was detected once. The chain combines TRBV19 with TRBJ2-5; 7 nucleotides align to TRBD2. CDR1 is LNHDA and CDR2 is SQIVND in the germline V gene (reference sequence). Trimming removed 5 bases from V and 5 bases from J; junction bases left unmatched: 8. The CDR3 contains 14 residues. Written as DNA, the CDR3 is TGTGCCAGTAGTGAAGCGGGGAATAGGGAGACCCAGTACTTC. The encoded protein is CASSEAGNRETQYF. Based on the CDR3 plus reference TRBV19 and TRBJ2-5, the full variable domain is DGGITQSPKYLFRKEGQNVTLSCEQNLNHDAMYWYRQDPGQGLRLIYYSQIVNDFQKGDIAEGYSVSREKKESFPLTVTSAQKNPTAFYLCASSEAGNRETQYFGPGTRLLVL.

The V call is TRBV27, the J call TRBJ2-4; 14 nucleotides agree with TRBD2. Germline assignment: CDR1 MNHEY and CDR2 SMNVEV (reference sequence). V lost 5 bases, J lost 2 bases, and 8 bases stayed unmatched. This CDR3 comprises 18 residues. The CDR3 loop is CASSPRLAGGTTKNIQYF. The CDR3 DNA sequence: TGTGCCAGCAGTCCAAGACTAGCGGGGGGGACCACCAAAAACATTCAGTACTTC.

This sequence joins TRBV21-1 and TRBJ2-1; the table calls TRBD2, which could not be checked here. TRBV21-1 is recorded as a pseudogene. CDR3 length equals 15 residues. CDR3 loop: CASSPTSGAYNEQFF. CDR3 nucleotides: TGTGCCAGCAGCCCGACTAGCGGGGCCTACAATGAGCAGTTCTTC.

This rearrangement joins TRBV9 to TRBJ2-7, with D tentatively TRBD1 (6 bases). The CDR3 contains 16 residues. V was cut by 0 bases and J by 6 bases, with 19 bases left in between. CDR1 is SGDLS, CDR2 YYNGEE, per germline. The CDR3 region has the DNA TGTGCCAGCAGCGTAGAAATTACAGGGTCCTCTAGCGAGCAGTACTTC. Translation gives CASSVEITGSSSEQYF.

The chain joins TRBV5-1 to TRBJ2-2; 10 nucleotides match TRBD2. This CDR3 has 17 amino acids. Germline CDR1 SGHRS, CDR2 YFSETQ. Unmatched junction bases numbered 3, after V lost 1 base and J lost 0 bases. The CDR3 spells CASSLYSGRTNTGELFF. Here the CDR3 DNA reads TGCGCCAGCAGCTTGTATAGCGGGAGGACGAACACCGGGGAGCTGTTTTTT.

The chain is built from TRBV3-1 (or the pseudogene TRBV3-2) and TRBJ2-1, with TRBD2 identical over 9 bases. The ends lost 1 base at V and 15 bases at J; junction bases unmatched: 13. The CDR3 contains 15 residues. CDR1 LGHDT and CDR2 YNNKEL come from the germline V gene (reference sequence). The CDR3 loop reads CASSQGGDPGLALFF. The CDR3 DNA reads TGTGCCAGCAGCCAAGGGGGAGATCCGGGACTAGCTCTGTTCTTC.

The V and J genes are TRBV2 and TRBJ2-2; 8 bases agree with TRBD1. V lost 5 bases and J lost 7; bases outside the gene matches: 9. Per germline, CDR1 SNHLY and CDR2 FYNNEI. CDR3 length equals 15 residues. CDR3 DNA sequence: TGTGCCAGCAGTCTCTGGACAGGGCGGAACGGGGAGCTGTTTTTT. This codes for CASSLWTGRNGELFF.

The gene calls are TRBV4-1 and TRBJ2-3; 7 bases are a match to TRBD1. The ends lost 6 bases at V and 3 bases at J; junction bases unmatched: 3. Germline CDR1 MGHRA, CDR2 YSYEKL. The CDR3 runs to 13 residues. CDR3: CASSHRGTDTQYF. The CDR3 nucleotides are TGCGCCAGCAGTCACAGGGGTACAGATACGCAGTATTTT.

The rearrangement links TRBV6-5 to TRBJ2-5; a weak D match, TRBD2 (6 bases). CDR1 and CDR2 from the germline V gene are MNHEY and SVGAGI. The V end lost 2 bases, the J end lost 0 bases, and 7 bases lay between the germline ends. The CDR3 covers 14 residues. CDR3 loop: CASSYGGNQETQYF. Here the CDR3 DNA reads TGTGCCAGCAGTTACGGGGGGAACCAAGAGACCCAGTACTTC.

The chain combines TRBV5-1 with TRBJ2-3; TRBD2 agrees at 7 bases. CDR3 size: 14 residues. The V gene's germline CDR1 is SGHRS and CDR2 YFSETQ. V was clipped by 3 bases and J by 1 base; unmatched bases: 2. The CDR3 here is CASSWGGGTDTQYF. The CDR3 nucleotides are TGCGCCAGCAGCTGGGGGGGAGGCACAGATACGCAGTATTTT.